Listed below are T cell receptor beta chains from one sample, sequenced in a study of T cell responses to AZD1222 COVID-19 vaccine. Produced via immunoSEQ multiplex PCR; TCRdb's table is partial and in-frame only. The sample has 100,000 to 150,000 clones, approximately 91% seen once. Sequencing used peripheral blood, obtained 28 days after the second AZD1222 dose. The receptors were gathered from an adult who received the AZD1222 COVID-19 vaccine. Both conserved end residues are part of each CDR3. D genes are given only for firm matches. Not every row has a clone size; where given, it reads once, few, many or a size class.

>TRBV30|.|.|TRBJ1-6
CAWSVRGTSHSPLHF
TGTGCCTGGAGTGTTAGGGGGACATCGCATTCACCCCTCCACTTT
>TRBV5-6|.|.|TRBJ1-1
CASSLEAFF
TGTGCCAGCAGCTTGGAAGCTTTCTTT
>TRBV2|.|.|TRBJ1-2
CATRAPWDYGYTF
TGTGCCACCCGGGCCCCCTGGGACTATGGCTACACCTTC
>TRBV5-8|.|.|TRBJ2-2
CASSLAVGFLAGELFF
TGTGCCAGCAGCTTGGCGGTAGGGTTCTTGGCCGGGGAGCTGTTTTTT
>TRBV6-5|.|.|TRBJ1-5
CASSFSGTYSNQPQHF
TGTGCCAGCAGTTTCTCCGGGACTTATAGCAATCAGCCCCAGCATTTT
>TRBV10-3|.|.|TRBJ1-5
CAISEQGSVQPQHF
TGTGCCATCAGTGAGCAGGGATCGGTTCAGCCCCAGCATTTT
>TRBV7-9|TRBD2|.|TRBJ2-7
CASSLGSGSYEQYF
TGTGCCAGCAGCTTAGGTAGCGGGAGCTACGAGCAGTACTTC
>TRBV19|TRBD2|.|TRBJ2-1
CASSSRPGEAGPPYNEQFF
TGTGCCAGTAGTAGCCGTCCCGGGGAAGCGGGGCCACCCTACAATGAGCAGTTCTTC
>TRBV27|.|.|TRBJ1-1
CASSLSSGSNTEAFF
TGTGCCAGCAGTTTATCGTCGGGCAGTAACACTGAAGCTTTCTTT
>TRBV28|TRBD1|.|TRBJ1-5
CASRQGQLNQPQHF
TGTGCCAGCCGACAGGGACAACTCAATCAGCCCCAGCATTTT
>TRBV6-2/TRBV6-3|TRBD2|.|TRBJ2-7
CASSYLTSGSGEQYF
TGTGCCAGCAGTTACCTTACGAGCGGGAGTGGGGAGCAGTACTTC
>TRBV29-1|TRBD1|.|TRBJ1-1
CSVSFGTGGTEAFF
TGCAGCGTTTCCTTCGGGACAGGGGGGACTGAAGCTTTCTTT
>TRBV6-6|.|.|TRBJ2-4
CASGANIQYF
TGTGCCAGCGGGGCAAACATTCAGTACTTC
>TRBV2|.|.|TRBJ1-2
CASRTGGGYGYTF
TGTGCCAGCCGGACGGGCGGTGGCTATGGCTACACCTTC
>TRBV5-6|TRBD1|.|TRBJ1-2
CASSLPLTGTLDYTF
TGTGCCAGCAGCTTGCCCCTGACAGGGACCTTAGACTACACCTTC
>TRBV2|.|few|TRBJ2-7
CASSYTYEQYF
TGTGCCAGCAGTTATACCTACGAGCAGTACTTC
>TRBV24-1|.|.|TRBJ2-7
CATSDPRGPPILYF
TGTGCCACCAGTGACCCGCGGGGCCCGCCGATACTGTACTTC
>TRBV3-1/TRBV3-2|.|once|TRBJ2-1
CASSQEWAELDNEQFF
TGTGCCAGCAGCCAAGAATGGGCAGAATTAGACAATGAGCAGTTCTTC
>TRBV7-8|TRBD2|.|TRBJ2-7
CASSFGTSGIYEQYF
TGTGCCAGCAGCTTCGGGACTAGCGGGATATACGAGCAGTACTTC
>TRBV29-1|.|.|TRBJ2-1
CSVARGTINANEQFF
TGCAGCGTTGCACGCGGGACAATCAACGCCAATGAGCAGTTCTTC
>TRBV30|.|once|TRBJ1-1
CAWTRTGWVAEAFF
TGTGCCTGGACCAGGACGGGATGGGTAGCTGAAGCTTTCTTT
>TRBV5-1|.|.|TRBJ1-4
CASSLGTATNEKLFF
TGCGCCAGCAGCTTGGGGACGGCAACTAATGAAAAACTGTTTTTT
>TRBV28|.|.|TRBJ1-5
CASSSYPQGDQPQHF
TGTGCCAGCAGTTCCTACCCTCAAGGAGATCAGCCCCAGCATTTT
>TRBV11-3|TRBD2|.|TRBJ2-1
CASSLGVLAEEQFF
TGTGCCAGCAGCTTAGGAGTACTAGCGGAAGAGCAGTTCTTC
>TRBV2|.|few|TRBJ2-6
CASRDSSGANVLTF
TGTGCCAGCAGGGACAGCTCTGGGGCCAACGTCCTGACTTTC
>TRBV5-1|.|once|TRBJ2-5
CASSAGLGETQYF
TGCGCCAGCAGCGCGGGGTTAGGAGAGACCCAGTACTTC
>TRBV7-3|.|once|TRBJ2-3
CASSLGGVNTDTQYF
TGTGCCAGCAGCTTAGGTGGCGTGAACACAGATACGCAGTATTTT